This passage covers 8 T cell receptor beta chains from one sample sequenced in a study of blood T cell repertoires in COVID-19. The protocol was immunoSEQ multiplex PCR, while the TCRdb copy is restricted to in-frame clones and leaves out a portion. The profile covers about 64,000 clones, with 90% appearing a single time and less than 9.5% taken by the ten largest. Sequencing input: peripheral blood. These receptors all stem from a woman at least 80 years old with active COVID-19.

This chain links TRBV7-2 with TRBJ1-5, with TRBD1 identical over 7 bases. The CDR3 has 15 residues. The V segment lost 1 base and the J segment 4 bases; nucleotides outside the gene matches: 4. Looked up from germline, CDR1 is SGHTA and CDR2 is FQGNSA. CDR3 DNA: TGTGCCAGCAGCTTAGAGGGGACAGTGAATCAGCCCCAGCATTTT. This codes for CASSLEGTVNQPQHF.

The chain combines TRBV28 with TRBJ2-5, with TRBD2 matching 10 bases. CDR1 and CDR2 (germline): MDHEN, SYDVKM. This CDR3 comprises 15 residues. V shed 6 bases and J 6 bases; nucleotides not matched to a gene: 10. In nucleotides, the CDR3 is TGTGCCAGCAGATCCCCTAGCGGGAGATGGCAGACCCAGTACTTC. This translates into CASRSPSGRWQTQYF.

This CDR3 reads CASSLGAGASYNEQFF. CDR3 DNA sequence: TGTGCCAGCAGCTTAGGGGCGGGCGCCTCCTACAATGAGCAGTTCTTC. The genes are TRBV11-2 and TRBJ2-1; TRBD2 is a possible D gene (5 bases). This CDR3 comprises 16 residues. V dropped 1 base and J dropped 0 bases, with 10 bases sitting between them. Germline V gives CDR1 SGHAT, CDR2 FQNNGV.

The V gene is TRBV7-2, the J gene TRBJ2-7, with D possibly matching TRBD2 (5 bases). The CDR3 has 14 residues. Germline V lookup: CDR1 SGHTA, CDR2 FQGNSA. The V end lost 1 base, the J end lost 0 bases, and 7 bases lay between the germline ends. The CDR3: CASSLDGSSYEQYF. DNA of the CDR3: TGTGCCAGCAGCTTAGATGGGAGCTCCTACGAGCAGTACTTC.

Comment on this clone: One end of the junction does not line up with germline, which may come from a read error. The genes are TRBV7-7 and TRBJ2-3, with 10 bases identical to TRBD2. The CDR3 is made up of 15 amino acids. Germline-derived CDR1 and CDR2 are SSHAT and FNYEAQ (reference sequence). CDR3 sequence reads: CASSSGLANTDTQYF. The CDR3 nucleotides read TGTGCTAGCAGCTCGGGACTAGCGAATACAGATACGCAGTATTTT.

The CDR3 coding sequence is TGTGCCACTGAACAGGGTTCGTTCACCGGGGAGCTGTTTTTT. Amino acids: CATEQGSFTGELFF. The chain carries TRBV6-5 and TRBJ2-2, with D possibly matching TRBD1 (6 bases). CDR3 length equals 14 residues. CDR1 MNHEY and CDR2 SVGAGI come from the germline V gene. V dropped 10 bases and J dropped 4 bases, with 16 bases sitting between them.

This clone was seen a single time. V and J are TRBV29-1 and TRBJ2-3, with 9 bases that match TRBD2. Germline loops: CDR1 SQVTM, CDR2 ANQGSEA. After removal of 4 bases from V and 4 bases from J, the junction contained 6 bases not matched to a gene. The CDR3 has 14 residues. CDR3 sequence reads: CSVGLAGLPDTQYF. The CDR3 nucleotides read TGCAGCGTTGGCCTAGCGGGATTGCCAGATACGCAGTATTTT.

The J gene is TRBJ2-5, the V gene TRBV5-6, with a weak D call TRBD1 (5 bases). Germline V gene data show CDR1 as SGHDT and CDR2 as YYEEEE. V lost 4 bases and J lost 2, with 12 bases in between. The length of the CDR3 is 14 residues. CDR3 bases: TGTGCCAGCAGCACCGGGCAGGGACAAGAGACCCAGTACTTC. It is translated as CASSTGQGQETQYF.